These T cell receptor beta chains were read from a single sample in a study of T cells in tuberculosis. Data came from immunoSEQ multiplex PCR; TCRdb stores just in-frame clones and leaves some out. The sample has over 30,000 clones; over 85% are singletons. The material was PBMCs, obtained at tuberculosis diagnosis. The receptors shown here come from an adult with tuberculosis. The CDR3 runs from the conserved cysteine through the conserved F or W.

j_call v_call cdr3_aa
TRBJ2-3 TRBV10-1 CASSEGAGGADTQYF
TRBJ2-1 TRBV19 CASSSGGLLRNEQFF
TRBJ2-7 TRBV28 CASSPDFYEQYF
TRBJ2-7 TRBV19 CASSKDGSSYEQYF
TRBJ2-5 TRBV19 CASSAGTGPGETQYF
TRBJ1-1 TRBV2 CASSPGAEAFF
TRBJ2-3 TRBV2 CASSAGSGRGTDTQYF
TRBJ1-1 TRBV5-6 CASRTANTEAFF
TRBJ2-7 TRBV6-5 CASSALAGGPAEQYF
TRBJ2-7 TRBV27 CASGSQAGSEQYF
TRBJ2-1 TRBV7-7 CASSLAVSEYNEQFF
TRBJ2-3 TRBV19 CASSGPEGGVRTDTQYF
TRBJ2-3 TRBV18 CASSPLEPGLAATDTQYF
TRBJ2-2 TRBV5-1 CASSSRTNTGELFF
TRBJ2-4 TRBV2 CASSERTGGVKNIQYF
TRBJ2-3 TRBV4-1 CASSKGRGGSDTQYF
TRBJ1-2 TRBV6-5 CASSSQGNYGYTF
TRBJ2-5 TRBV6-5 CATGATSGSWETQYF
TRBJ2-6 TRBV7-9 CASSLSGLAGDSGANVLTF
TRBJ2-7 TRBV28 CASSFPQGGDHEQYF
TRBJ2-3 TRBV5-1 CASSLEGSSSTDTQYF
TRBJ1-1 TRBV5-6 CASSLMTRVREAFF
TRBJ2-1 TRBV7-8 CASSLSPGDTYNEQFF
TRBJ1-5 TRBV6-1 CASSEGDGAGSQPQHF
TRBJ2-3 TRBV5-4 CASSLVDRSTDTQYF
TRBJ1-5 TRBV4-1 CASGGGNQPQHF
TRBJ2-5 TRBV6-1 CASSVTSGHQETQYF
TRBJ1-2 TRBV11-2 CASSASPRGQGQWGYTF
TRBJ2-5 TRBV11-2 CASSRRQGGGETQYF
TRBJ2-5 TRBV6-5 CASSLEGQTETQYF
TRBJ2-2 TRBV6-1 CASSEGAGGVGGELFF
TRBJ2-1 TRBV7-6 CASSLERGDRGHNEQFF
TRBJ1-1 TRBV9 CASSADSGYAFF
TRBJ2-1 TRBV10-2 CASSDTSGGAALHEQFF
TRBJ2-1 TRBV7-3 CASSLRGQGTYNEQFF
TRBJ2-3 TRBV30 CAWSGARGGGWIDTQYF
TRBJ1-5 TRBV19 CASSTGQGDQPQHF
TRBJ2-3 TRBV11-2 CASSPRLAGGQGDTQYF
TRBJ1-1 TRBV7-3 CASSLSGTGNTEAFF
TRBJ2-5 TRBV11-2 CASRRGGGGFQETQYF